A selection of T cell receptor beta chains follows, all from one sample in a study of control samples from healthy donors and cancer patients. Generated by immunoSEQ multiplex PCR, the TCRdb table keeps only in-frame clones and is missing some. The data hold roughly 98,000 clones, with 82% observed a single time. The sample taken for sequencing was blood. The receptors come from a woman aged 60 to 75 in good health. Both conserved end residues are part of each CDR3. The D gene is left open where the match is weak. Rows may omit the clone size; those that give it use once, few, many or a size class.

j_gene,d_gene,abundance,v_gene,CDR3aa,CDR3nt
TRBJ2-3,TRBD2,.,TRBV11-3,CASSLDRLRTSASLGTDTQYF,TGTGCCAGCAGCTTAGATCGTTTGAGAACTAGCGCGAGTTTAGGAACAGATACGCAGTATTTT
TRBJ2-3,TRBD1,.,TRBV3-1/TRBV3-2,CASSQRGATGGWDTQYF,TGTGCCAGCAGCCAGAGGGGGGCGACAGGGGGCTGGGATACGCAGTATTTT
TRBJ2-7,TRBD2,.,TRBV28,CASSPGDYSGEQYF,TGTGCCAGCAGTCCCGGGGACTACTCGGGGGAGCAGTACTTC
TRBJ1-2,.,.,TRBV5-6,CASSLAGTKVKGYTF,TGTGCCAGCAGCTTGGCAGGGACAAAGGTTAAGGGCTACACCTTC
TRBJ1-1,.,.,TRBV19,CASAPRGTEAFF,TGTGCCAGCGCACCCCGGGGCACTGAAGCTTTCTTT
TRBJ2-1,.,.,TRBV19,CASSITGGRGEQFF,TGTGCCAGTAGTATTACCGGGGGACGAGGGGAGCAGTTCTTC
TRBJ2-1,.,once,TRBV5-6,CASSLLGVNEQFF,TGTGCCAGCAGCTTATTGGGGGTGAATGAGCAGTTCTTC
TRBJ1-2,.,.,TRBV3-1/TRBV3-2,CASSQPDGNYGYTF,TGTGCCAGCAGCCAGCCTGACGGAAACTATGGCTACACCTTC
TRBJ2-3,.,.,TRBV2,CASKPQGSRTDTQYF,TGTGCCAGCAAGCCTCAGGGGTCGCGCACAGATACGCAGTATTTT
TRBJ1-4,.,few,TRBV6-2/TRBV6-3,CASSYLEKLFF,TGTGCCAGCAGTTACCTCGAAAAACTGTTTTTT
TRBJ1-2,.,once,TRBV11-2,CASSVQANYGYTF,TGTGCCAGCAGCGTGCAAGCTAACTATGGCTACACCTTC
TRBJ2-5,.,.,TRBV6-2/TRBV6-3,CASSYGGAVTQYF,TGTGCCAGCAGTTACGGGGGGGCTGTGACCCAGTACTTC
TRBJ1-1,TRBD1,few,TRBV10-3,CAIKTGTENTEAFF,TGTGCCATCAAAACCGGGACAGAGAACACTGAAGCTTTCTTT
TRBJ2-1,.,once,TRBV5-1,CASRYSYNEQFF,TGCGCCAGCAGGTATAGCTACAATGAGCAGTTCTTC
TRBJ2-7,.,.,TRBV18,CASSPPLQGVYEQYF,TGTGCCAGCTCACCACCACTACAGGGCGTCTACGAGCAGTACTTC
TRBJ2-5,TRBD2,.,TRBV9,CASSVGASGRNLETQYF,TGTGCCAGCAGCGTAGGGGCTAGCGGGAGGAATTTGGAGACCCAGTACTTC
TRBJ2-1,TRBD2,.,TRBV7-8,CASSSTSGGYNEQFF,TGTGCCAGCAGCTCGACTAGCGGGGGATACAATGAGCAGTTCTTC
TRBJ1-1,TRBD1,few,TRBV2,CASSDPGQGYTEAFF,TGTGCCAGCAGTGACCCCGGACAGGGCTACACTGAAGCTTTCTTT
TRBJ1-1,.,.,TRBV3-1/TRBV3-2,CASSQDKVDKNTEAFF,TGTGCCAGCAGCCAAGATAAGGTGGACAAGAACACTGAAGCTTTCTTT
TRBJ2-5,TRBD2,once,TRBV10-3,CAISERGLGAETQYF,TGTGCCATCAGTGAGAGGGGACTAGGGGCAGAGACCCAGTACTTC
TRBJ1-3,.,.,TRBV7-2,CASSSNTGGGNTIYF,TGTGCCAGCAGCTCAAACACGGGGGGTGGAAACACCATATATTTT
TRBJ1-5,TRBD1,.,TRBV12-3/TRBV12-4,CASRGQGLQPQHF,TGTGCCAGCAGGGGACAGGGCCTTCAGCCCCAGCATTTT
TRBJ2-1,TRBD2,once,TRBV6-4,CAPLRASGGYYNEQFF,TGTGCCCCCCTTCGGGCTAGCGGGGGTTACTACAATGAGCAGTTCTTC
TRBJ1-1,.,.,TRBV6-2/TRBV6-3,CASSYSQGRNTEAFF,TGTGCCAGCAGTTACTCTCAGGGGAGGAACACTGAAGCTTTCTTT
TRBJ2-5,.,.,TRBV3-1/TRBV3-2,CASSLGETQYF,TGTGCCAGCAGCCTTGGAGAGACCCAGTACTTC
TRBJ1-3,.,.,TRBV11-2,CASSLRPENTIYF,TGTGCCAGCAGCTTGCGACCAGAAAACACCATATATTTT
TRBJ2-2,.,once,TRBV9,CASSVEGRSSGELFF,TGTGCCAGCAGCGTAGAGGGGAGGTCGTCGGGGGAGCTGTTTTTT
TRBJ2-1,.,.,TRBV2,CASSDRQSSYNEQFF,TGTGCCAGCAGTGACAGACAGAGCTCCTACAATGAGCAGTTCTTC